The entry that follows covers one T cell receptor beta chain sequence. Its antigen is unknown. Use of 60 Vbeta and 13 Jbeta primers characterized the PCR. This table comes from immunoSEQ multiplex PCR, and its TCRdb copy is limited to in-frame clones, with some not included. The table includes 150,000 to 200,000 clones, about three quarters detected once. The data derive from a study of cytomegalovirus exposure and HLA in healthy donors. At the level of the study: Samples from HLA-typed donors yielded approximately 80 million unique TCRs in an early data release. General study results and limits: The authors reported that TCR beta sequences could predict HLA-A and HLA-B alleles. These predictions were accurate for most subjects in the first cohort.

Whereas donors were nominally healthy upon sampling, unrecorded immune exposures were probable. CDR3 length: 17 residues. Trimming cost V 0 bases and J 0 bases, with 12 bases left between them. The chain is built from TRBV5-3 and TRBJ2-2, with D tentatively TRBD2 (5 bases). TRBV5-3 is noted as an ORF with a role that remains uncertain. What was sequenced was PBMCs. The clonotype comes from a man younger than 30 in good health and CMV-seronegative. The CDR3 nucleotides read TGTGCCAGAAGCTTGGGGTGCGGGCCAACGAACACCGGGGAGCTGTTTTTT. Protein product: CARSLGCGPTNTGELFF.